The 22 T cell receptor beta chains given below trace back to one sample, sequenced in a study of radiation and T cells in renal cell carcinoma. Some clones are missing from TCRdb's copy, which holds only in-frame ones; the method was immunoSEQ multiplex PCR. This sample has 15,000 to 20,000 clones; about 54% occur once, and the top ten carry roughly 12%. Treatment reported: 15 Gy SBRT to primary tumor, nephrectomy 4 weeks later. Sample: tumor tissue, taken from a patient whose treatment included radiotherapy and nephrectomy. The source of these receptors is a man aged 45-65 years with renal cell carcinoma.

The rearrangement uses TRBV27 and TRBJ1-3; D not resolved. Trimming left V 0 bases short and J 0 bases short, with 9 bases between. The germline V gene has CDR1 MNHEY and CDR2 SMNVEV (reference sequence). This CDR3 has 16 residues. In DNA, the CDR3 is TGTGCCAGCAGTTTATCCCACCCGAGCTCTGGAAACACCATATATTTT. Translation: CASSLSHPSSGNTIYF.

The chain has TRBV5-1 and TRBJ2-3, with 11 bases lining up with TRBD2. J lost 6 bases, V lost 4 bases, and 4 bases had no gene match. Looked up from germline, CDR1 is SGHRS and CDR2 is YFSETQ. The CDR3 is 14 residues long. The CDR3, as DNA: TGCGCCAGCAGCCTAGCGGGGGGCTTCGATACGCAGTATTTT. It is translated as CASSLAGGFDTQYF. Using reference TRBV5-1 and TRBJ2-3 for the parts outside the CDR3, the full variable domain is KAGVTQTPRYLIKTRGQQVTLSCSPISGHRSVSWYQQTPGQGLQFLFEYFSETQRNKGNFPGRFSGRQFSNSRSEMNVSTLELGDSALYLCASSLAGGFDTQYFGPGTRLTVL.

The chain employs TRBV30 and TRBJ1-2; 8 nucleotides line up with TRBD1. V trimming: 2 bases; J trimming: 7 bases; junction bases outside the gene matches: 6. Per the germline V gene, CDR1 is GTSNPN and CDR2 is SVGIG (reference sequence). This CDR3 is built from 13 residues. CDR3 in amino acids: CAWSSKQGGGYTF. CDR3 bases: TGTGCCTGGAGTTCCAAACAGGGGGGTGGCTACACCTTC.

The sample holds a few counts of this clone. This rearrangement joins TRBV6-5 to TRBJ1-1; D remains unclear. V was cut by 6 bases and J by 1 base, with 12 bases left in between. The CDR3 is 14 amino acids. Germline lookup yields CDR1 MNHEY and CDR2 SVGAGI. This CDR3 reads CASRPTNENTEAFF. The CDR3 DNA sequence: TGTGCCAGCAGACCTACAAACGAGAACACTGAAGCTTTCTTT.

This clone was seen once. The chain carries TRBV6-5 and TRBJ2-1, with 10 nucleotides matching TRBD2. CDR1 MNHEY and CDR2 SVGAGI come from the germline V gene. Germline trimming cut 6 bases from V and 6 bases from J; bases unmatched to any gene: 8. The CDR3 totals 15 residues. The CDR3 loop is CASSGLLAGVNEQFF. For the CDR3, the DNA is TGTGCCAGCAGCGGGCTTCTAGCGGGAGTCAATGAGCAGTTCTTC.

This sequence joins TRBV9 and TRBJ2-7, with D perhaps TRBD2 (5 bases). The CDR3 is 15 amino acids. Germline loops: CDR1 SGDLS, CDR2 YYNGEE. The V end lost 2 bases, the J end lost 3 bases, and 15 bases lay between the germline ends. The CDR3 nucleotides are TGTGCCAGCAGCGTCGCTATCGGGAACAACTACGAGCAGTACTTC. This encodes CASSVAIGNNYEQYF.

The chain links TRBV14 to TRBJ2-5, with D hard to call. The CDR3 extends over 16 amino acids. Trimming stripped 6 bases from V and 2 bases from J, with 19 bases between. Germline V CDR1 and CDR2: SGHDN, FVKESK. In DNA, the CDR3 is TGTGCCAGCAGTCAGACCCCGCCGGGTTATCAAGAGACCCAGTACTTC. As protein: CASSQTPPGYQETQYF.

This chain links TRBV2 with TRBJ2-2; no reliable D call. CDR1 is SNHLY, CDR2 FYNNEI, per germline. V was clipped by 4 bases and J by 2 bases, with 8 bases between them. The CDR3 consists of 14 residues. The CDR3 reads CASSGALNTGELFF. The CDR3 coding sequence is TGTGCCAGCAGTGGGGCCCTCAACACCGGGGAGCTGTTTTTT.

The table lists this clone with a few counts. This rearrangement joins TRBV9 to TRBJ2-5; 9 nucleotides agree with TRBD2. The CDR3 spans 15 residues. The ends lost 0 bases at V and 3 bases at J; junction bases unmatched: 3. Per germline, CDR1 SGDLS and CDR2 YYNGEE. The CDR3 DNA reads TGTGCCAGCAGCGTAGATGGCGGGAGGGAAGAGACCCAGTACTTC. Protein sequence: CASSVDGGREETQYF.

This clone came up a few times. The chain is built from TRBV19 and TRBJ1-1, with D hard to call. CDR3 length: 13 amino acids. Germline V CDR1 and CDR2: LNHDA, SQIVND (reference sequence). Trimming shortened V by 4 bases and J by 2 bases, and 8 bases separated the two germline ends. This chain's CDR3 is CASSSKRNTEAFF. The CDR3 nucleotides are TGTGCCAGTAGTAGCAAACGAAACACTGAAGCTTTCTTT.

V usage is TRBV9 and J usage is TRBJ1-6; D unresolved. The CDR3 runs 14 residues. Trimming stripped 0 bases from V and 4 bases from J, with 5 bases between. Germline-derived CDR1 and CDR2 are SGDLS and YYNGEE. For the CDR3, the DNA is TGTGCCAGCAGCGTAGGGACGTATAATTCACCCCTCCACTTT. Its protein is CASSVGTYNSPLHF.

The J gene is TRBJ1-5, the V gene TRBV6-1; possible D gene TRBD1, 6 bases. This CDR3 spans 15 amino acids. The V gene's germline CDR1 is MNHNS and CDR2 SASEGT. V dropped 5 bases and J dropped 7 bases, with 18 bases sitting between them. DNA of the CDR3: TGTGCCAGCAGTCCGGGACATCTGGTTTTGCAGCCCCAGCATTTT. Amino acids: CASSPGHLVLQPQHF.

This sequence joins TRBV2 and TRBJ2-7; 7 bases are a match to TRBD2. Germline V gene lookup returns CDR1 SNHLY and CDR2 FYNNEI. The ends lost 5 bases at V and 7 bases at J; junction bases unmatched: 8. The CDR3 consists of 13 residues. The CDR3 DNA reads TGTGCCAGCAGTCTCCGGGAGGTGCGGGAGCAGTACTTC. This sequence encodes CASSLREVREQYF.

The J gene is TRBJ1-2, the V gene TRBV7-2; 8 bases are a match to TRBD1. The CDR3 totals 15 residues. V lost 1 base, J lost 6 bases, and 7 bases stayed unmatched. Germline V gives CDR1 SGHTA, CDR2 FQGNSA. The CDR3 DNA sequence: TGTGCCAGCAGCTTAGGAAACAGGGGGTCGAATGGCTACACCTTC. Its protein product is CASSLGNRGSNGYTF.

V gene TRBV28 combines with J gene TRBJ1-1, with 7 bases that match TRBD1. The CDR3 sequence is 16 residues long. J lost 3 bases, V lost 5 bases, and 12 bases had no gene match. CDR1 and CDR2 (germline): MDHEN, SYDVKM. DNA of the CDR3: TGTGCCAGCAGTCCACCACAGGGGCTGAGGGACACTGAAGCTTTCTTT. Translating gives CASSPPQGLRDTEAFF.

The chain is built from TRBV11-2 and TRBJ2-2, with D unclear. Germline CDR1 SGHAT, CDR2 FQNNGV. The V gene lost 1 base and the J gene lost 3 bases, with 3 bases spanning the gap. This CDR3 has 13 amino acids. The chain's CDR3 is CASSLVDTGELFF. CDR3 nucleotides: TGTGCCAGCAGCTTAGTGGACACCGGGGAGCTGTTTTTT.

The CDR3, as DNA: TGTGCCAGCAGCCAAGTCATAACTCCCTCTTCTTCCTACAATGAGCAGTTCTTC. The encoded protein is CASSQVITPSSSYNEQFF. V gene TRBV4-2 combines with J gene TRBJ2-1; D not certain. CDR1 LGHNA and CDR2 YNFKEQ come from the germline V gene. The V and J ends lost 1 base and 1 base respectively, with 17 bases between them. The CDR3 is 18 residues long.

The rearrangement joins TRBV6-5 to TRBJ1-2; D gene unclear. CDR1 is MNHEY and CDR2 is SVGAGI in the germline V gene. This CDR3 region has 11 residues. Trimming stripped 10 bases from V and 13 bases from J, with 19 bases between. Here the CDR3 reads CATSAAARITF. The CDR3 nucleotides read TGTGCCACCTCCGCGGCGGCCAGGATCACCTTC.

The genes are TRBV5-1 and TRBJ2-3, with 7 nucleotides matching TRBD1. Germline values: CDR1 SGHRS, CDR2 YFSETQ. The CDR3 is 14 residues long. V shed 0 bases, J shed 5 bases, and the junction held 3 bases outside the gene matches. This chain's CDR3 is CASSLGQGGDTQYF. The CDR3 coding sequence is TGCGCCAGCAGCTTGGGACAGGGTGGAGATACGCAGTATTTT.

This sequence joins TRBV30 and TRBJ2-6; TRBD1 matches 10 bases. Trimming cost V 2 bases and J 2 bases; bases outside gene matches: 6. CDR1 and CDR2 from the germline V gene are GTSNPN and SVGIG (reference sequence). The CDR3 is made up of 17 amino acids. The DNA of the CDR3 is TGTGCCTGGAGTTCCGGGACAGGGGTAACTGGGGCCAACGTCCTGACTTTC. Amino acids: CAWSSGTGVTGANVLTF.

The CDR3 is CAISESGANVLTF. The CDR3 nucleotides are TGTGCCATCAGTGAGTCTGGGGCCAACGTCCTGACTTTC. The J gene is TRBJ2-6, the V gene TRBV10-3; unclear D gene. Germline V gene lookup returns CDR1 ENHRY and CDR2 SYGVKD. Trimming left V 0 bases short and J 3 bases short, with 0 bases between. There are 13 residues in the CDR3.

This clone appeared many times. The chain carries TRBV6-5 and TRBJ1-2, with no clear D. Trimming stripped 9 bases from V and 2 bases from J, with 13 bases between. Germline assignment: CDR1 MNHEY and CDR2 SVGAGI. CDR3 length: 13 residues. The CDR3 DNA sequence: TGTGCCAGTACCTCTAATAGAAACTATGGCTACACCTTC. It encodes CASTSNRNYGYTF.